Presented here are 27 T cell receptor beta chains from one specimen sequenced in a study (dated by TCRdb to the mid-2010s). The receptor library was made with RT-PCR. The run used an Illumina MiSeq. TCRdb reanalyzed the raw reads on its own, using fastp at Q25 for trimming and MiXCR for clone calling, and kept in-frame beta chains. Each entry merges the rows of one CDR3 protein and shows their most common DNA and genes. A total of about 680,000 distinct CDR3 sequences appear in this sample, 13% to 15% of them only once. The ten largest clones capture about 3.6% of the sample. The sequencing input was memory CD4+ T cells from blood. These receptors came from a female donor in good health, serving as a healthy control.

This clonotype was counted a few times. The genes are TRBV9 and TRBJ2-2, with unresolved D. Germline V CDR1 and CDR2: SGDLS, YYNGEE. Between the trimmed V and J ends, which lost 4 bases and 5 bases, there was a span of 24 bases. This CDR3 is built from 18 residues. The CDR3: CASSTIGRMQPKTGELFF. The CDR3 nucleotides read TGTGCCAGCAGCACGATCGGGCGCATGCAACCAAAAACCGGGGAGCTGTTTTTT.

The chain recombines TRBV20-1 with TRBJ2-1; 7 positions agree with TRBD2. This CDR3 is built from 12 residues. V lost 3 bases and J lost 13; bases outside the gene matches: 9. The germline gives CDR1 DFQATT, CDR2 SNEGSKA (reference sequence). CDR3 in amino acids: CSASAAPGLQFF. CDR3 in DNA: TGCAGTGCTAGTGCTGCACCGGGACTACAGTTCTTC.

The rearrangement joins TRBV7-8 to TRBJ2-7, with D perhaps TRBD1 or TRBD2 (5 bases each). V was cut by 4 bases and J by 5 bases, with 15 bases left in between. Germline values: CDR1 SGHVS, CDR2 FQNEAQ. The CDR3 has 14 amino acids. For the CDR3, the DNA is TGTGCCAGCAGCTCCCAACAGAGAGGGGACGAGCAGTACTTC. Encoded protein: CASSSQQRGDEQYF.

The sample holds many counts of this clonotype. The chain employs TRBV20-1 and TRBJ2-3; possibly TRBD2 for D (5 bases). The germline V gene has CDR1 DFQATT and CDR2 SNEGSKA (reference sequence). The V end lost 0 bases, the J end lost 1 base, and 8 bases lay between the germline ends. The CDR3 runs 14 residues. CDR3 amino acids: CSARDPAGTDTQYF. CDR3 nucleotide sequence: TGCAGTGCTAGAGACCCAGCGGGCACAGATACGCAGTATTTT.

The V call is TRBV11-2, the J call TRBJ1-2; the D gene is possibly TRBD1 (6 bases). The CDR3 spans 13 residues. Germline lookup yields CDR1 SGHAT and CDR2 FQNNGV. Trimming stripped 4 bases from V and 6 bases from J, with 12 bases between. The CDR3 here is CASSYPGADGYTF. The CDR3 DNA reads TGTGCCAGCAGCTACCCGGGGGCCGATGGCTACACCTTC.

This clonotype was seen repeatedly, ten times or more. V and J are TRBV20-1 and TRBJ1-2; D not resolved. The germline gives CDR1 DFQATT, CDR2 SNEGSKA (reference sequence). This CDR3 has 12 amino acids. V lost 7 bases and J 4 bases, leaving 13 bases between the germline ends. CDR3: CSGQRILYGYTF. The CDR3 DNA reads TGCAGTGGCCAGCGAATACTCTATGGCTACACCTTC.

The chain is built from TRBV7-2 and TRBJ2-7; 8 bases are shared with TRBD2. CDR1 is SGHTA, CDR2 FQGNSA, per germline. The J segment lost 0 bases and the V segment lost 3 bases, leaving 22 bases of the junction unmatched. The CDR3 consists of 21 residues. This CDR3 reads CASSFTNRNFFSSGYSYEQYF. The CDR3 nucleotides read TGTGCCAGCAGCTTTACGAATAGAAACTTCTTTTCTAGCGGGTACTCCTACGAGCAGTACTTC.

V gene TRBV15 combines with J gene TRBJ2-5; no firm D call. V was pared by 5 bases and J by 1 base, with 11 bases between. Germline lookup yields CDR1 LNHNV and CDR2 YYDKDF (reference sequence). The CDR3 totals 14 residues. In nucleotides, the CDR3 is TGTGCCACCAGCCGCTGGGATGGCCAAGAGACCCAGTACTTC. Translated: CATSRWDGQETQYF.

This clonotype appeared a few times. The V and J genes are TRBV6-1 and TRBJ1-5; 7 bases line up with TRBD1. Trimming cost V 6 bases and J 2 bases; bases outside gene matches: 4. The CDR3 is 14 amino acids. In germline, CDR1 is MNHNS, CDR2 SASEGT. Here the CDR3 DNA reads TGTGCCAGCAGCGATCAGGGGGGCAATCAGCCCCAGCATTTT. Its translation: CASSDQGGNQPQHF.

This clonotype has a handful of counts. This CDR3 is CASSTRGTRLYEQYF. CDR3 DNA sequence: TGTGCCAGCAGCACGCGGGGGACTAGGCTCTACGAGCAGTACTTC. This chain joins TRBV9 and TRBJ2-7, with 8 nucleotides matching TRBD2. This CDR3 has 15 amino acids. Germline assignment: CDR1 SGDLS and CDR2 YYNGEE. The ends lost 4 bases at V and 3 bases at J; junction bases unmatched: 9.

This clonotype came up a few times. V and J are TRBV4-1 and TRBJ2-6; D is uncertain. CDR3 length equals 15 residues. V lost 7 bases, J lost 0 bases, and 10 bases lay in between. Germline-derived CDR1 and CDR2 are MGHRA and YSYEKL. The CDR3 DNA reads TGCGCCAGCAACGCTGTACACTCTGGGGCCAACGTCCTGACTTTC. Encoded protein: CASNAVHSGANVLTF.

This clonotype was observed a handful of times. The rearrangement joins TRBV7-2 to TRBJ1-6; 8 bases are shared with TRBD1. CDR1 is SGHTA and CDR2 is FQGNSA in the germline V gene. J was trimmed by 13 bases and V by 5 bases; bases with no gene match: 16. This CDR3 is 16 amino acids long. The CDR3 here is CASSRRLAGQVAPLHF. In DNA form, the CDR3 reads TGTGCCAGCAGCAGACGCCTGGCGGGACAGGTTGCGCCCCTCCACTTT.

The V gene is TRBV20-1, the J gene TRBJ2-5; no clear D gene. The CDR3 is 15 residues long. Germline lookup yields CDR1 DFQATT and CDR2 SNEGSKA (reference sequence). The V end was cut by 0 bases, the J end by 0 bases, with 11 bases between. The CDR3 nucleotides are TGCAGTGCTAGAGATCTTGGACGTAACCAAGAGACCCAGTACTTC. This translates into CSARDLGRNQETQYF.

This clonotype showed up many times. This sequence joins TRBV12-3 or TRBV12-4 and TRBJ1-3, with D unresolved. V was trimmed by 8 bases and J by 4 bases, leaving 9 bases between them. This CDR3 contains 12 residues. The CDR3 coding sequence is TGTGCCAGCCAGACCCACGGAAACACCATATATTTT. Translation: CASQTHGNTIYF.

V is TRBV2 and J is TRBJ1-1; D ambiguous. Germline-derived CDR1 and CDR2 are SNHLY and FYNNEI. This CDR3 region has 13 residues. Trimming removed 4 bases at V and 1 base at J, with 7 bases between. CDR3 sequence: CASSGNRNTEAFF. The CDR3 bases are TGTGCCAGCAGTGGGAACAGGAACACTGAAGCTTTCTTT.

This chain links TRBV20-1 with TRBJ2-1; 7 nucleotides line up with TRBD2. Per the germline V gene, CDR1 is DFQATT and CDR2 is SNEGSKA (reference sequence). The CDR3 sequence is 13 residues long. J lost 7 bases, V lost 6 bases, and 9 bases had no gene match. CDR3 protein: CSAPMTSTNEQFF. The CDR3 DNA follows: TGCAGTGCACCTATGACTAGCACAAATGAGCAGTTCTTC.

There are a few counts of this clonotype. V gene TRBV5-1 combines with J gene TRBJ1-2; 10 positions agree with TRBD1. Germline values: CDR1 SGHRS, CDR2 YFSETQ. J lost 2 bases, V lost 4 bases, and 5 bases had no gene match. The length of the CDR3 is 15 residues. The CDR3: CASSPGTGVNYGYTF. The CDR3 DNA is TGCGCCAGCAGCCCCGGGACAGGGGTCAACTATGGCTACACCTTC.

The chain joins TRBV13 to TRBJ1-2, with TRBD1 identical over 10 bases. The CDR3 spans 14 residues. V shed 0 bases, J shed 8 bases, and the junction held 3 bases outside the gene matches. Germline V gene lookup returns CDR1 PRHDT and CDR2 FYEKMQ (reference sequence). The CDR3: CASSLGVTGGGYTF. In nucleotides, the CDR3 is TGTGCCAGCAGCTTAGGCGTGACAGGGGGCGGCTACACCTTC.

This chain joins TRBV4-1 and TRBJ2-4; 8 nucleotides align to TRBD1. There are 16 residues in the CDR3. Per the germline V gene, CDR1 is MGHRA and CDR2 is YSYEKL. With 0 bases clipped from V and 3 bases from J, the junction kept 4 bases outside the gene matches. In DNA, the CDR3 is TGCGCCAGCAGCCAAGAGCTTACAGGGGGCAAAAACATTCAGTACTTC. Protein sequence: CASSQELTGGKNIQYF.

The rearrangement uses TRBV12-3 or TRBV12-4 and TRBJ2-6, with D unclear. The length of the CDR3 is 16 residues. Between the trimmed V and J ends, which lost 10 bases and 0 bases, there was a span of 16 bases. CDR3 amino acids: CATLTPLRSGANVLTF. CDR3 coding DNA: TGTGCCACCCTTACCCCCTTGCGCTCTGGGGCCAACGTCCTGACTTTC.

This clonotype showed up just a few times. The chain carries TRBV12-3 or TRBV12-4 and TRBJ2-7; tentative D call: TRBD1 (6 bases). V was trimmed by 3 bases and J by 1 base, leaving 13 bases between them. The length of the CDR3 is 15 residues. DNA for the CDR3: TGTGCCAGCAGTTTTTCAGGCAGGGGTTCCTACGAGCAGTACTTC. It specifies CASSFSGRGSYEQYF.

This clonotype has more than one count but fewer than ten. V and J are TRBV12-3 or TRBV12-4 and TRBJ1-5; 9 bases line up with TRBD1. CDR3 size: 16 residues. V was pared by 0 bases and J by 6 bases, with 6 bases of the junction left unmatched. CDR3 residues: CASSLALGTGRQPQHF. CDR3 bases: TGTGCCAGCAGTTTAGCGCTTGGGACAGGGCGTCAGCCCCAGCATTTT.

This clonotype has a handful of counts. The chain is built from TRBV5-1 and TRBJ2-3; 12 bases are a match to TRBD1. This CDR3 contains 15 residues. Losses at the gene ends were 4 bases for V and 5 bases for J; bases not matched to a gene: 5. Germline CDR1 and CDR2: SGHRS and YFSETQ. CDR3 coding DNA: TGCGCCAGCAGCCGGGGACAGGGGGCGAAAGATACGCAGTATTTT. Translation gives CASSRGQGAKDTQYF.

This clonotype was seen more than once but under ten times. The CDR3 loop reads CASSHLWREDTEAFF. CDR3 in DNA: TGTGCCAGCAGCCACCTCTGGAGGGAAGACACTGAAGCTTTCTTT. V usage is TRBV3-1 and J usage is TRBJ1-1; D gene unclear. CDR1 and CDR2 (germline): LGHDT, YNNKEL (reference sequence). Trimming cost V 3 bases and J 3 bases, with 14 bases left between them. This CDR3 is built from 15 residues.

This rearrangement joins TRBV9 to TRBJ2-7; TRBD2 matches at 9 bases. The CDR3 runs 15 residues. CDR1 and CDR2 from the germline V gene are SGDLS and YYNGEE. The J segment lost 6 bases and the V segment lost 3 bases, leaving 10 bases of the junction unmatched. As DNA, the CDR3 is TGTGCCAGCAGCGGAGTAGCGGGAGACGGAACCGAGCAGTACTTC. Translating it yields CASSGVAGDGTEQYF.

A few counts support this clonotype. The chain couples TRBV6-6 to TRBJ1-1; 7 bases map to TRBD1. Germline V CDR1 and CDR2: MNHNY, SVGAGI (reference sequence). The CDR3 has 15 residues. J was trimmed by 1 base and V by 5 bases; bases with no gene match: 7. The CDR3 coding sequence is TGTGCCAGCAGTGAGAGACAGGGAGCGAACACTGAAGCTTTCTTT. Translation gives CASSERQGANTEAFF.

The table lists this clonotype with many counts. This chain joins TRBV6-5 and TRBJ2-1, with D possibly matching TRBD1 (5 bases). CDR3 length: 16 residues. Trimming shortened V by 2 bases and J by 0 bases, and 11 bases separated the two germline ends. The germline gives CDR1 MNHEY, CDR2 SVGAGI. The CDR3 spells CASSYGALHSYNEQFF. The CDR3 DNA sequence: TGTGCCAGCAGTTACGGGGCTCTCCACTCCTACAATGAGCAGTTCTTC.